The clone carrying this TCR beta chain was counted only a few times. The data were taken from a study of blood T cell repertoires in COVID-19. The overall study: The cDNA or gDNA used as material had been derived from T cells, B-cell-depleted T cells, or PBMCs.

The assay was immunoSEQ multiplex PCR, and TCRdb's table has in-frame clones only and misses some. The sample shows 300,000 to 450,000 clones, around nine tenths of them seen only once. Germline trimming cut 0 bases from V and 8 bases from J; bases unmatched to any gene: 11. CDR1 and CDR2 (germline): GTSNPN, SVGIG (reference sequence). This CDR3 has 16 residues. J is TRBJ1-5 and V is TRBV30, with TRBD1 identical over 9 bases. The sequenced sample was peripheral blood. The sequence was collected from a human donor in a cohort sampled during active COVID-19. The CDR3 nucleotides are TGTGCCTGGAGTGTACCCGGGACAGGGTACTTCAAGCCCCAGCATTTT. Protein: CAWSVPGTGYFKPQHF.